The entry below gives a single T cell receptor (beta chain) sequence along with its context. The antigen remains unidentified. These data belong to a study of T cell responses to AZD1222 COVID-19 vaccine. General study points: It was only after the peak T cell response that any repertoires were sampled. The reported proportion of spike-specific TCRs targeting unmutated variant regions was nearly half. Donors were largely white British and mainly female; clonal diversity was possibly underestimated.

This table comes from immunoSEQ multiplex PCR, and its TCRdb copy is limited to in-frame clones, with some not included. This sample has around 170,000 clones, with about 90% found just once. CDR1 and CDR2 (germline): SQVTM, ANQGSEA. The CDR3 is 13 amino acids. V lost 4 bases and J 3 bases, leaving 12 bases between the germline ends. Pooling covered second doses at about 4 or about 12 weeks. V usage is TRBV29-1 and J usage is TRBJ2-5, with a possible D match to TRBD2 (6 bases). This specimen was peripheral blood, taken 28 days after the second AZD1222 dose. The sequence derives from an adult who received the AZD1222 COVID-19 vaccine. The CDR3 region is CSVAARREETQYF. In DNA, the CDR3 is TGCAGCGTTGCAGCGAGGAGGGAAGAGACCCAGTACTTC.